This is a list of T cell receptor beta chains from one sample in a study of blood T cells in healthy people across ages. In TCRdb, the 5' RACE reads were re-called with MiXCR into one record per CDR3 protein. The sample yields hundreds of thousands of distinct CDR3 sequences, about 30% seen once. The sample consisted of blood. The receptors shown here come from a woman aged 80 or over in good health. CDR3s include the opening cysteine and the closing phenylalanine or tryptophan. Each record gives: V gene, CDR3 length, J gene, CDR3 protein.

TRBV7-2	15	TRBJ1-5	CASSPIGGAGQPQHF
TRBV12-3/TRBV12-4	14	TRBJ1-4	CASSTTGLNEKLFF
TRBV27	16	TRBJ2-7	CANSLSTSGAGSEQYF
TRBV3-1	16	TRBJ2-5	CASSQDSVWGQETQYF
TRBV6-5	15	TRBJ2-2	CASSFDRLDTGELFF
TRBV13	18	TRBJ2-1	CASSRSGVLAGAGETQFF
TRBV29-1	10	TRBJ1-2	CSVEKSGYTF
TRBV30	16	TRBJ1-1	CAWSALVGGLNTEAFF
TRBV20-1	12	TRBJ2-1	CSASYQGVEQFF
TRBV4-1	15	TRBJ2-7	CASSHLSGASYEQYF
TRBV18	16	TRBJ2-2	CASSRLGLANTGELFF
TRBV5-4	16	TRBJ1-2	CASSPQTGQGWYGYTF
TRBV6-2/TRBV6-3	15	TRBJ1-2	CASSSAGTGIYGYTF
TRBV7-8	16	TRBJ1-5	CASSPNMDRSNQPQHF
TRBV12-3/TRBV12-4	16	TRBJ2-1	CASTYPGTSGKNEQFF
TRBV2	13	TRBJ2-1	CASSETAIGEQFF
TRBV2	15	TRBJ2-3	CASSVDRVSTDTQYF
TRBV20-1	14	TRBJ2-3	CSASSYTLADTQYF
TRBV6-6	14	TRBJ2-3	CASSWDRGRLTQYF
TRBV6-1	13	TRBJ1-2	CASIPNRSYGYTF
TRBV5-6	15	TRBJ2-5	CASSRGSGGQETQYF
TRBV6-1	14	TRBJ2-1	CASSRAGGEETQFF
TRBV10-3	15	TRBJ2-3	CAIMNQGGFADTQYF
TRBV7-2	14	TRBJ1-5	CASSRDSNNQPQHF
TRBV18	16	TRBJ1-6	CASSLRDRSYNSPLHF
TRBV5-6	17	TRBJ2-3	CASSRTSAGLVSDTQYF
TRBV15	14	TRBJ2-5	CATSKGELQETQYF
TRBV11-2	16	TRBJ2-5	CASSLGQREYQETQYF
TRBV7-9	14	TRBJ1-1	CASSTSGGLTEAFF
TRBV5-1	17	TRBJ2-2	CASSFSSGGAKTGELFF
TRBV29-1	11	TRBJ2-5	CGGAGVETQYF
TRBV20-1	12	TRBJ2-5	CSARSGIETQYF
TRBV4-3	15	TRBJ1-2	CASSGAGLSNYGYTF
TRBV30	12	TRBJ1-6	CAWMWGNSPLHF
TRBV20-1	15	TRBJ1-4	CSAALLQGAREKLFF
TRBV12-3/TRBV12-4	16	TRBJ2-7	CASSIQMTGEVYEQYF
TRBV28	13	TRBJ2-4	CASKAGEANIQYF
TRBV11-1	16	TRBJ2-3	CASSLARERRADTQYF
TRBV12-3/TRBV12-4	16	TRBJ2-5	CASTDEDRVGRETQYF
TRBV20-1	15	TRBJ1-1	CSARVGGKGSAEAFF
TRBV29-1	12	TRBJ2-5	CSVAYSEETQYF
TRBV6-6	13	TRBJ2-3	CASSFLLPDTQYF
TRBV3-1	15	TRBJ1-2	CASSQESRANYGYTF
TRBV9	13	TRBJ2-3	CASSVGREDTQYF
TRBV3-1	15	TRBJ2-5	CASSQDGSGWETQYF
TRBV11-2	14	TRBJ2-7	CASSYPIIPYEQYF
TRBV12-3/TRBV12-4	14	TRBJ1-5	CASLPAGGRQPQHF
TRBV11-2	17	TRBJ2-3	CASSLHRKTGLSDTQYF
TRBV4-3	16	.	CASSQNQRGSYNEQYF
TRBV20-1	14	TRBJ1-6	CSARARQYNSPLHF
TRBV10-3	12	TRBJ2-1	CASSGTAYEQFF
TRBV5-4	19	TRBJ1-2	CASSLPGRRGVFGSQGYTF
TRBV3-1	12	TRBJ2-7	CASSLSQGEQYF
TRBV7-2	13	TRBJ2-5	CASSGFSGGSQYF
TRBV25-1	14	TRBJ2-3	CASRGDIATDTQYF
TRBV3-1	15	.	CASSQDPGWQREQYF
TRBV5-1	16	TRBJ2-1	CASSPRVAGGLDEQFF
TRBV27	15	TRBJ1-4	CASTWTGATNEKLFF
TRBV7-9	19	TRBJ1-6	CASSLSSLTGGFGNLPLHF